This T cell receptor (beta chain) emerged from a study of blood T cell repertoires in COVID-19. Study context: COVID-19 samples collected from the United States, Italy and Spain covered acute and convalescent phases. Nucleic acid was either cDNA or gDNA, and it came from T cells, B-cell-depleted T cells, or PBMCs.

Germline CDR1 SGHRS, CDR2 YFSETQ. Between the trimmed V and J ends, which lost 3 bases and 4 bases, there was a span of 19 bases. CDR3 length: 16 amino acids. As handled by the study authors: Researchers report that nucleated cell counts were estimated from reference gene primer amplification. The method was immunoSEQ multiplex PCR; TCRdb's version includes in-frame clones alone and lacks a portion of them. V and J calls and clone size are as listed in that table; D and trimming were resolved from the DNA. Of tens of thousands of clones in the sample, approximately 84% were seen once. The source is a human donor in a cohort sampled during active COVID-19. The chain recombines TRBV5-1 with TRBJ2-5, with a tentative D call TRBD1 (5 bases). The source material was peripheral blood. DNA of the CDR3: TGCGCCAGCAGCTCATCAGGGCAGGCAAAATCAGAGACCCAGTACTTC. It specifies CASSSSGQAKSETQYF.